This TCR beta chain was recovered during a study of T cell responses to AZD1222 COVID-19 vaccine. Study-wide findings and caveats: Baseline seropositives among AZD1222 recipients totaled only 5 to 7. Among the donors, most were white British and more were female, and clonal diversity was possibly underestimated. Dominant at 160-218 and 743-854, vaccine-associated CD4 TCRs also spanned spike. Once two AZD1222 doses were given, Spike-specific TCR breadth and depth went up.

Germline-derived CDR1 and CDR2 are SGHTA and FQGTGA. The CDR3 contains 13 residues. V gave up 2 bases and J gave up 4 bases, with 8 bases separating them. As to this clone: The target antigen is unknown.

Only in-frame clones appear in the TCRdb table, and some are missing; sequencing was by immunoSEQ multiplex PCR. The table has 150,000 to 200,000 clones, about 90% seen once. The specimen was peripheral blood, collected on day 0 of AZD1222 vaccination. V is TRBV7-3 and J is TRBJ1-1; a weak D match, TRBD1 (5 bases). The receptor was isolated from an adult in good health. The CDR3 protein is CASSLLGTTEAFF. Here the CDR3 DNA reads TGTGCCAGCAGCTTACTAGGGACCACTGAAGCTTTCTTT. The full variable domain, rest sourced from reference TRBV7-3 and TRBJ1-1, is GAGVSQTPSNKVTEKGKYVELRCDPISGHTALYWYRQSLGQGPEFLIYFQGTGAADDSGLPNDRFFAVRPEGSVSTLKIQRTERGDSAVYLCASSLLGTTEAFFGQGTRLTVV.